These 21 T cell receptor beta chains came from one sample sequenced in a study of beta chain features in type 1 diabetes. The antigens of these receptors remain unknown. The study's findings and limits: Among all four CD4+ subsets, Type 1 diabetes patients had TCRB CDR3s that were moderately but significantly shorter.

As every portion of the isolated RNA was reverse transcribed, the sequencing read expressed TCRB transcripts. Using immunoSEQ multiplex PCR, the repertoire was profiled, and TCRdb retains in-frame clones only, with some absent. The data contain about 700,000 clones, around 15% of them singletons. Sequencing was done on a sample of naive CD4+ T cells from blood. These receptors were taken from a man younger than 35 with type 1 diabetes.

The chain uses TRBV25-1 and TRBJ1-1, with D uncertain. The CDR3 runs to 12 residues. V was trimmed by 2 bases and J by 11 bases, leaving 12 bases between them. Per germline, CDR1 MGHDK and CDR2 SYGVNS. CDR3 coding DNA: TGTGCCAGCAGTGAAACGGCCTCGAGGGCTTTCTTT. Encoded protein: CASSETASRAFF.

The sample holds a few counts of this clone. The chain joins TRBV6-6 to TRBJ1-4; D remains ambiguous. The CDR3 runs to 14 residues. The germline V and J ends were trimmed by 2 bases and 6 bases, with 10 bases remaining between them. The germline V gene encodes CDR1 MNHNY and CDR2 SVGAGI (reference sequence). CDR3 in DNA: TGTGCCAGCAGTTACGTGGGTGGGGATGAAAAACTGTTTTTT. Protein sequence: CASSYVGGDEKLFF.

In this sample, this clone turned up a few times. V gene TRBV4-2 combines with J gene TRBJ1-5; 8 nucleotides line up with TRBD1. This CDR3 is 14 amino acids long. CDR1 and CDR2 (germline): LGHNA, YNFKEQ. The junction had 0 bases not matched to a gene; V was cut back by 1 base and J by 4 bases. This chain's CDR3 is CASSQGQGNQPQHF. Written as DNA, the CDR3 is TGTGCCAGCAGCCAAGGACAGGGGAATCAGCCCCAGCATTTT.

CDR3 sequence (DNA): TGCGCCAGCAGTCGCACCGAACGGGGCACTGAAGCTTTCTTT. Residues: CASSRTERGTEAFF. This rearrangement joins TRBV4-1 to TRBJ1-1; no clear D. The germline CDR1 and CDR2 sequences are MGHRA and YSYEKL. The CDR3 length is 14 residues. Trimming removed 6 bases at V and 4 bases at J, with 15 bases between.

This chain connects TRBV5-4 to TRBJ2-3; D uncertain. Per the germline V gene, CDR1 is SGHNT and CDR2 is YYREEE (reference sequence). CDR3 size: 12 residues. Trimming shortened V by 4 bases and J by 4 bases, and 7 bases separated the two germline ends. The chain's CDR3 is CASSRAADTQYF. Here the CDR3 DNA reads TGTGCCAGCAGCCGGGCGGCAGATACGCAGTATTTT.

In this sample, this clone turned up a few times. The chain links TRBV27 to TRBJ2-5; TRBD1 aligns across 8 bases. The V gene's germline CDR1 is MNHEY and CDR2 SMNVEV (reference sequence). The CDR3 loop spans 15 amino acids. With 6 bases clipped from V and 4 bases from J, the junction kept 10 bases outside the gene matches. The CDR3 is CASRAYRQGIETQYF. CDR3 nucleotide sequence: TGTGCCAGCAGGGCCTATCGACAGGGGATAGAGACCCAGTACTTC.

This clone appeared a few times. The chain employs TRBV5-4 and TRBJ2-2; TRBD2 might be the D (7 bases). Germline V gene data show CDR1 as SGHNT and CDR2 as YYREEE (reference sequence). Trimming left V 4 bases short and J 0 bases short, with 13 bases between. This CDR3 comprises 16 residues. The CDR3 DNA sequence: TGTGCCAGCAGCCCGGTGGGGGGGCCGAACACCGGGGAGCTGTTTTTT. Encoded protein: CASSPVGGPNTGELFF.

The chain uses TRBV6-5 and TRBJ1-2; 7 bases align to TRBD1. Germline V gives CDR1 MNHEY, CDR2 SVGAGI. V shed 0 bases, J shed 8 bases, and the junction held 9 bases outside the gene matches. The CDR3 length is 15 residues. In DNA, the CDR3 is TGTGCCAGCAGTTACTCGGCACAGGGGTGGGGAGGCTACACCTTC. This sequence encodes CASSYSAQGWGGYTF.

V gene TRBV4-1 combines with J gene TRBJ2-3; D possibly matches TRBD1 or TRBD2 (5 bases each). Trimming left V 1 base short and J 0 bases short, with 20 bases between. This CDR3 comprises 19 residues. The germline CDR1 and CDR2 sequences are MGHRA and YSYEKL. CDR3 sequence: CASSQVPGRSSWSTDTQYF. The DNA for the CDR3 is TGCGCCAGCAGCCAAGTGCCGGGACGGTCATCCTGGAGCACAGATACGCAGTATTTT.

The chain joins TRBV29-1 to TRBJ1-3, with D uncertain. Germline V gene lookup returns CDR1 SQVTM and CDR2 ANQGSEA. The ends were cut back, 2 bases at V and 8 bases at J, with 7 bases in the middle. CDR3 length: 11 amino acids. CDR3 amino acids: CSVEMLYTIYF. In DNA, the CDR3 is TGCAGCGTTGAAATGTTATACACCATATATTTT.

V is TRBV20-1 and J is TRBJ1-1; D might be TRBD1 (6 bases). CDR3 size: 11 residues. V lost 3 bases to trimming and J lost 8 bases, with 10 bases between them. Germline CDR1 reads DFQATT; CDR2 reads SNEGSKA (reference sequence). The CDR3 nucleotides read TGCAGTGCTAGGCAGGACAGAGAAGCTTTCTTT. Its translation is CSARQDREAFF.

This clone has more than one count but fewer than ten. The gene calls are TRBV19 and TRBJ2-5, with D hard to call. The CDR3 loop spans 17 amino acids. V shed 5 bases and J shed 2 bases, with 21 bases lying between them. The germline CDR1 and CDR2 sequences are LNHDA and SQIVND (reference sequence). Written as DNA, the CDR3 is TGTGCCAGTAGTTGGGGTTTTGAAGTACGTACTCAAGAGACCCAGTACTTC. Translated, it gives CASSWGFEVRTQETQYF.

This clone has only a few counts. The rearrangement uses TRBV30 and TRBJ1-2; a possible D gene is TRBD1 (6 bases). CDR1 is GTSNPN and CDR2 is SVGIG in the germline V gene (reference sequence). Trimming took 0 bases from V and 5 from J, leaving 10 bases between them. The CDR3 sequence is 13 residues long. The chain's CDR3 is CAWSVRTVYGYTF. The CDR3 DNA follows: TGTGCCTGGAGTGTACGGACAGTTTATGGCTACACCTTC.

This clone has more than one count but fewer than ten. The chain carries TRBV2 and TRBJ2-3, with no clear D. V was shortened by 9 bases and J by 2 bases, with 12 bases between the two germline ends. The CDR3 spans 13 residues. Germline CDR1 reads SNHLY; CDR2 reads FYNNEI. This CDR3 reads CARDQGSTDTQYF. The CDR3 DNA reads TGTGCCAGAGACCAAGGATCCACAGATACGCAGTATTTT.

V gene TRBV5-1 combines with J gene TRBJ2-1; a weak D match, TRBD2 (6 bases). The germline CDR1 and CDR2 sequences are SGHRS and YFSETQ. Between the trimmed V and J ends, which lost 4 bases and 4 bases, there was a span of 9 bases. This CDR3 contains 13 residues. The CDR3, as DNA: TGCGCCAGCAGCGGGCGGGGTTACAATGAGCAGTTCTTC. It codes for CASSGRGYNEQFF.

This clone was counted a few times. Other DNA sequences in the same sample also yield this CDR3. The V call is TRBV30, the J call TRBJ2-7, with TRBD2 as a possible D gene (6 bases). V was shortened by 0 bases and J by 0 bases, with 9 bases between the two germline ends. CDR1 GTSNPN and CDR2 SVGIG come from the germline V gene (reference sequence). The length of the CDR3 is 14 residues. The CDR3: CAWSVGGSSYEQYF. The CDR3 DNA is TGTGCCTGGAGTGTTGGGGGGAGCTCCTACGAGCAGTACTTC.

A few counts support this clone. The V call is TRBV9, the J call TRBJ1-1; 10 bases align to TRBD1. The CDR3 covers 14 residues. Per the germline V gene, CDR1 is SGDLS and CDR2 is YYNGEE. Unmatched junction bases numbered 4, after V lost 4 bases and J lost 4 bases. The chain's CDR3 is CASSSRTGGTEAFF. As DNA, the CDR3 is TGTGCCAGCAGCTCCCGGACAGGGGGCACTGAAGCTTTCTTT.

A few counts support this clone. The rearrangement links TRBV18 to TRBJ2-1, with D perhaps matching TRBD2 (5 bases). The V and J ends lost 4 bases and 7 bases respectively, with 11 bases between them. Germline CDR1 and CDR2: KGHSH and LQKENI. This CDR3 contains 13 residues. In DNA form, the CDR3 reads TGTGCCAGCTCACAGGGAGACTGGAATGAGCAGTTCTTC. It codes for CASSQGDWNEQFF. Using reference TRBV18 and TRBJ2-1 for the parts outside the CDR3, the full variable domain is NAGVMQNPRHLVRRRGQEARLRCSPMKGHSHVYWYRQLPEEGLKFMVYLQKENIIDESGMPKERFSAEFPKEGPSILRIQQVVRGDSAAYFCASSQGDWNEQFFGPGTRLTVL.

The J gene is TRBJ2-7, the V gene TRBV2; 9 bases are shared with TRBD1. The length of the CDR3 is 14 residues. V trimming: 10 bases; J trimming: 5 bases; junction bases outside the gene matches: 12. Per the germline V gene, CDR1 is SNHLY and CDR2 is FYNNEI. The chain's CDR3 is CANGGGQGFHEQYF. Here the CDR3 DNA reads TGTGCCAATGGGGGTGGACAGGGGTTCCACGAGCAGTACTTC. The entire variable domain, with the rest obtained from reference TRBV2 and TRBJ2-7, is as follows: EPEVTQTPSHQVTQMGQEVILRCVPISNHLYFYWYRQILGQKVEFLVSFYNNEISEKSEIFDDQFSVERPDGSNFTLKIRSTKLEDSAMYFCANGGGQGFHEQYFGPGTRLTVT.

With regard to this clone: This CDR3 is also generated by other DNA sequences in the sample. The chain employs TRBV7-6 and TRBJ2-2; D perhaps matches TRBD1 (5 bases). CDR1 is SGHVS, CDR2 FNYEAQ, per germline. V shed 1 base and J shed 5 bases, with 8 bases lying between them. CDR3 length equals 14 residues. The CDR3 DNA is TGTGCCAGCAGCTTAGGACAGAATACCGGGGAGCTGTTTTTT. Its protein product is CASSLGQNTGELFF.

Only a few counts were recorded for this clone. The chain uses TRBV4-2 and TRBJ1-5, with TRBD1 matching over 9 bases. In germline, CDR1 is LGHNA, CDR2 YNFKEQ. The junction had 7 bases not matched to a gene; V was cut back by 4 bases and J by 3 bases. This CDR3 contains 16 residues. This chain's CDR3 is CASSPDRTGDNQPQHF. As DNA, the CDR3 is TGTGCCAGCAGCCCCGACCGGACAGGGGACAATCAGCCCCAGCATTTT.